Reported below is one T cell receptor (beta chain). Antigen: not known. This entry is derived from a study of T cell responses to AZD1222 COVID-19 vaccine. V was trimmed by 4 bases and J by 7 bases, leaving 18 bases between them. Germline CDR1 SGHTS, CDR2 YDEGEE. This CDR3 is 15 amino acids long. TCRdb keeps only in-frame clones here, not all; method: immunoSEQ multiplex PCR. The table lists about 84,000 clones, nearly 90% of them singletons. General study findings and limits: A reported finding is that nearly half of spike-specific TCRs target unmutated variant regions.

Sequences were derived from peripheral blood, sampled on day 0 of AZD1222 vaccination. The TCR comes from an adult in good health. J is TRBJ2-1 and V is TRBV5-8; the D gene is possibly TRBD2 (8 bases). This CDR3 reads CASSREGADGNEQFF. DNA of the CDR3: TGTGCCAGCAGCCGGGAGGGGGCAGACGGTAATGAGCAGTTCTTC.